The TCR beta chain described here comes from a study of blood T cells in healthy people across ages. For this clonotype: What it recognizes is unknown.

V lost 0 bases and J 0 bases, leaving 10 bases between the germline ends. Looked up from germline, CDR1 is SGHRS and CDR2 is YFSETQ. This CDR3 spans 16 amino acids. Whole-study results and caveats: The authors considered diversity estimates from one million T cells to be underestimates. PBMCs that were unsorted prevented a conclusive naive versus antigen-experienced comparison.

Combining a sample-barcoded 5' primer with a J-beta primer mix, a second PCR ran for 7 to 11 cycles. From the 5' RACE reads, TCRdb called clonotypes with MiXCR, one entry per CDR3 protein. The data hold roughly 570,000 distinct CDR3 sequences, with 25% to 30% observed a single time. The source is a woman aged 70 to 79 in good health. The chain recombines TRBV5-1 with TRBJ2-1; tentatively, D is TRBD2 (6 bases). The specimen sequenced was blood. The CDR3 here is CASSLDGGISYNEQFF. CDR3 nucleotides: TGCGCCAGCAGCTTGGATGGGGGGATCTCCTACAATGAGCAGTTCTTC. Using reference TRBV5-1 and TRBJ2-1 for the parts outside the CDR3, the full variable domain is KAGVTQTPRYLIKTRGQQVTLSCSPISGHRSVSWYQQTPGQGLQFLFEYFSETQRNKGNFPGRFSGRQFSNSRSEMNVSTLELGDSALYLCASSLDGGISYNEQFFGPGTRLTVL.